This passage covers 21 T cell receptor beta chains from one sample sequenced in a study of vaccination and CD4 T cells after COVID-19. What these receptors recognize is not known. Sequencing of cultured CD4+ T cell DNA used the Oncomine TCR Beta short-read assay. TCRdb reprocessed the PCR reads via MiXCR and lists one record per CDR3 protein. The sample lists under 3,500 distinct CDR3 sequences; approximately 25% were seen once. The treatment: roughly ten-day PBMC culture with coronavirus spike peptide pools or control peptides (ViraFEST assay). During the years 2011-2018, before the COVID-19 pandemic, the unexposed donor's CD4+ T cells were collected. Material: CD4+ T cells from blood, cultured in vitro. Receptors originate from a human donor in good health.

This clonotype is labeled as medium-sized. This chain joins TRBV6-4 and TRBJ1-5; D gene unclear. CDR1 and CDR2 from the germline V gene are MRHNA and SNTAGT. V was cut by 3 bases and J by 7 bases, with 10 bases left in between. The CDR3 contains 13 residues. The DNA of the CDR3 is TGTGCCAGCAGTGAGGAATTAGCGCAGCCCCAGCATTTT. Protein sequence: CASSEELAQPQHF.

This clonotype is medium-sized by share. The rearrangement joins TRBV10-3 to TRBJ1-2, with a weak D call TRBD1 (5 bases). This CDR3 region has 13 residues. The V gene lost 8 bases and the J gene lost 4 bases, with 14 bases spanning the gap. CDR1 ENHRY and CDR2 SYGVKD come from the germline V gene. CDR3 DNA sequence: TGTGCCATCTCGGCAGGGAACTCCTATGGCTACACCTTC. Its translation: CAISAGNSYGYTF.

The gene calls are TRBV21-1 and TRBJ2-5; the table assigns TRBD1, which was not confirmed against the DNA. TRBV21-1 is annotated as a pseudogene. CDR3 length equals 13 residues. The CDR3: CASSHIPGETQYF. The CDR3 nucleotides are TGTGCCAGCAGCCATATTCCAGGGGAGACCCAGTACTTC.

This clonotype was picked up one time. The chain combines TRBV5-5 with TRBJ1-6, with a tentative D call TRBD1 (6 bases). The CDR3 is made up of 16 amino acids. The germline gives CDR1 SGHKS, CDR2 YYEKEE (reference sequence). Trimming left V 0 bases short and J 9 bases short, with 16 bases between. The CDR3 here is CASSLASGARSSPLHF. The DNA for the CDR3 is TGTGCCAGCAGCTTGGCGTCAGGGGCTAGGAGTTCACCCCTCCACTTT. The variable domain in full, with the rest retrieved from reference TRBV5-5 and TRBJ1-6, is DAGVTQSPTHLIKTRGQQVTLRCSPISGHKSVSWYQQVLGQGPQFIFQYYEKEERGRGNFPDRFSARQFPNYSSELNVNALLLGDSALYLCASSLASGARSSPLHFGNGTRLTVT.

The rearrangement joins TRBV9 to TRBJ1-2; 7 bases align to TRBD1. There are 15 residues in the CDR3. The ends lost 6 bases at V and 2 bases at J; junction bases unmatched: 10. Germline lookup yields CDR1 SGDLS and CDR2 YYNGEE. The CDR3 DNA reads as TGTGCCAGCACCCAGGGGGAGGGCAGCAACTATGGCTACACCTTC. Amino acids: CASTQGEGSNYGYTF.

By share, this clonotype counts as large. The chain carries TRBV20-1 and TRBJ1-2; TRBD1 matches 9 bases. From germline, CDR1 is DFQATT and CDR2 SNEGSKA (reference sequence). The CDR3 is 12 amino acids. The junction had 6 bases not matched to a gene; V was cut back by 0 bases and J by 13 bases. CDR3 nucleotides: TGCAGTGCTAGAGAGGGGGACAGGGCAGGCACCTTC. Its translation is CSAREGDRAGTF.

The chain employs TRBV7-9 and TRBJ1-2; D is undetermined. The CDR3 spans 15 residues. The germline gives CDR1 SEHNR, CDR2 FQNEAQ (reference sequence). Trimming took off 5 bases at V and 0 bases at J, with 13 bases between the two ends. CDR3 in amino acids: CASSLPPPANYGYTF. The CDR3 DNA reads TGTGCCAGCAGCCTCCCCCCCCCAGCTAACTATGGCTACACCTTC. The whole variable domain, remainder taken from reference TRBV7-9 and TRBJ1-2, is DTGVSQNPRHKITKRGQNVTFRCDPISEHNRLYWYRQTLGQGPEFLTYFQNEAQLEKSRLLSDRFSAERPKGSFSTLEIQRTEQGDSAMYLCASSLPPPANYGYTFGSGTRLTVV.

The table lists this clonotype with a few counts. J is TRBJ2-5 and V is TRBV7-9; D gene uncertain. V was pared by 6 bases and J by 5 bases, with 25 bases between. This CDR3 region has 17 residues. Germline-derived CDR1 and CDR2 are SEHNR and FQNEAQ (reference sequence). DNA for the CDR3: TGTGCCAGCAGTCTCGATGTTGGGGTATGGAGCCCGGAGACCCAGTACTTC. This gives the protein CASSLDVGVWSPETQYF.

This clonotype is labeled medium-sized. This rearrangement joins TRBV20-1 to TRBJ2-2; 9 nucleotides match TRBD2. The V gene's germline CDR1 is DFQATT and CDR2 SNEGSKA (reference sequence). The J segment lost 1 base and the V segment lost 0 bases, leaving 3 bases of the junction unmatched. CDR3 length equals 16 residues. CDR3: CSARDSTSGNTGELFF. As DNA, the CDR3 is TGCAGTGCTAGAGATTCGACTAGCGGGAACACCGGGGAGCTGTTTTTT.

The chain links TRBV5-1 to TRBJ2-5; D call uncertain. V lost 0 bases to trimming and J lost 5 bases, with 8 bases between them. Germline CDR1 reads SGHRS; CDR2 reads YFSETQ. The CDR3 totals 13 residues. The CDR3 reads CASSLAIRETQYF. CDR3 DNA: TGCGCCAGCAGCTTGGCCATTCGGGAGACCCAGTACTTC.

This clonotype was observed a few times. The CDR3 is CASSLLPGYYTEAFF. CDR3 DNA: TGTGCCAGCAGTTTATTACCGGGCTATTACACTGAAGCTTTCTTT. This chain connects TRBV27 to TRBJ1-1; D remains ambiguous. Deletions cut 1 base from V and 3 bases from J, with 12 bases between. Germline CDR1 reads MNHEY; CDR2 reads SMNVEV (reference sequence). The CDR3 consists of 15 residues.

This chain uses TRBV5-6 with TRBJ1-1; no reliable D call. V was shortened by 0 bases and J by 0 bases, with 9 bases between the two germline ends. The CDR3 has 15 residues. From germline, CDR1 is SGHDT and CDR2 YYEEEE. The CDR3 loop is CASSLVRRMNTEAFF. The DNA of the CDR3 is TGTGCCAGCAGCTTGGTAAGGCGGATGAACACTGAAGCTTTCTTT.

The CDR3 nucleotides read TGTGCCAGCAGTTTGGGGGGGACCCTATCCCTCAATCAGCCCCAGCATTTT. This codes for CASSLGGTLSLNQPQHF. The chain combines TRBV12-3 or TRBV12-4 with TRBJ1-5; maybe TRBD1 (5 bases). V lost 3 bases, J lost 3 bases, and 18 bases lay in between. This CDR3 is built from 17 residues.

V gene TRBV6-2 or TRBV6-3 combines with J gene TRBJ1-6, with D perhaps TRBD1 (5 bases). There are 15 residues in the CDR3. Trimming took 6 bases from V and 10 from J, leaving 19 bases between them. Germline values: CDR1 MNHEY, CDR2 SVGEGT. CDR3 in DNA: TGTGCCAGCAGCCTCGAGGGGCGGGGGAACTCACCCCTCCACTTT. It encodes CASSLEGRGNSPLHF.

The gene calls are TRBV6-1 and TRBJ1-3, with 8 nucleotides matching TRBD1. V was clipped by 4 bases and J by 4 bases; unmatched bases: 6. The germline CDR1 and CDR2 sequences are MNHNS and SASEGT. The CDR3 is 15 amino acids. CDR3 loop: CASSVTGVPGNTIYF. CDR3 bases: TGTGCCAGCAGTGTGACAGGGGTTCCGGGAAACACCATATATTTT.

This clonotype was seen a few times. The chain links TRBV5-6 to TRBJ1-5, with D unresolved. The length of the CDR3 is 14 residues. The germline V gene has CDR1 SGHDT and CDR2 YYEEEE. V was shortened by 5 bases and J by 1 base, with 10 bases between the two germline ends. The CDR3, as DNA: TGTGCCAGCAGTGGACGTACAAGCAATCAGCCCCAGCATTTT. Its protein is CASSGRTSNQPQHF.

This clonotype appeared a few times. This chain joins TRBV7-8 and TRBJ2-3, with D possibly being TRBD1 (6 bases). The CDR3 contains 15 residues. The germline V gene encodes CDR1 SGHVS and CDR2 FQNEAQ. With 5 bases removed from V and 0 bases from J, the gap between germline ends came to 12 bases. For the CDR3, the DNA is TGTGCCAGCAGCCCCAGGGGCCGTAGCACAGATACGCAGTATTTT. Translation gives CASSPRGRSTDTQYF.

The chain links TRBV7-3 to TRBJ2-3; 8 nucleotides agree with TRBD2. The trim removed 3 bases at V and 5 bases at J, leaving 4 bases unmatched. There are 14 residues in the CDR3. In germline, CDR1 is SGHTA, CDR2 FQGTGA. CDR3 residues: CASSFIGRGDTQYF. The CDR3 DNA reads as TGTGCCAGCAGCTTCATCGGGAGGGGAGATACGCAGTATTTT.

The V and J genes are TRBV19 and TRBJ2-6, with a weak D call TRBD1 (5 bases). The V gene lost 5 bases and the J gene lost 0 bases, with 5 bases spanning the gap. Germline V gene data show CDR1 as LNHDA and CDR2 as SQIVND (reference sequence). There are 14 residues in the CDR3. The CDR3 sequence is CASSDSSGANVLTF. DNA of the CDR3: TGTGCCAGTAGTGACAGCTCTGGGGCCAACGTCCTGACTTTC.

This rearrangement joins TRBV2 to TRBJ2-5, with 7 bases that match TRBD2. CDR1 SNHLY and CDR2 FYNNEI come from the germline V gene. V lost 11 bases to trimming and J lost 5 bases; unmatched junction nucleotides: 8. The CDR3 is made up of 12 amino acids. CDR3 sequence reads: CASTGGTETQYF. The CDR3 bases are TGTGCCTCGACGGGAGGAACCGAGACCCAGTACTTC.

Comments on this clonotype: This could be a read error, since a much larger clone is one nucleotide away. The genes are TRBV6-1 and TRBJ1-2; D call uncertain. Germline CDR1 MNHNS, CDR2 SASEGT. This CDR3 has 16 amino acids. Trimming pared 6 bases from V and 2 bases from J, leaving 19 bases between. The CDR3 protein is CASSSHPRLGNYGYTF. The CDR3 coding sequence is TGTGCCAGCAGCTCACACCCCCGCTTGGGGAACTATGGCTACACCTTC.